What follows are 16 T cell receptor beta chains derived from one specimen sequenced in a study of T cells expressing NK-cell markers. From the 5' RACE reads, TCRdb lists one entry per CDR3 protein and no DNA. This sample's clone table lists roughly 380,000 distinct CDR3 sequences. The sample was blood T cells: a sorted CD56 or NKG2C T cell subset, CD4+ or CD8+ T cells, or bulk PBMC T cells (not recorded which). The receptors stem from a man aged 18-75 years in good health.

This rearrangement joins TRBV9 to TRBJ2-1; TCRdb gives TRBD1 as the D gene, but with no DNA this cannot be confirmed. From germline, CDR1 is SGDLS and CDR2 YYNGEE. The CDR3 covers 17 residues. The CDR3 sequence: CASSVGDRGSTYNEQFF. Filled out from reference TRBV9 and TRBJ2-1, the complete variable domain reads DSGVTQTPKHLITATGQRVTLRCSPRSGDLSVYWYQQSLDQGLQFLIQYYNGEERAKGNILERFSAQQFPDLHSELNLSSLELGDSALYFCASSVGDRGSTYNEQFFGPGTRLTVL.

The gene calls are TRBV7-8 and TRBJ1-1; no DNA is available, so the TRBD1 call from TCRdb remains unchecked. CDR1 and CDR2 from the germline V gene are SGHVS and FQNEAQ. This CDR3 is built from 14 residues. CDR3 sequence reads: CASSRDRVGTEAFF.

The V and J genes are TRBV5-4 and TRBJ1-4; TCRdb calls TRBD1, which cannot be checked without DNA. Germline loops: CDR1 SGHNT, CDR2 YYREEE (reference sequence). The CDR3 length is 14 residues. The CDR3 region is CASSSEGVKEKLFF. The variable domain in full, with the rest retrieved from reference TRBV5-4 and TRBJ1-4, is ETGVTQSPTHLIKTRGQQVTLRCSSQSGHNTVSWYQQALGQGPQFIFQYYREEENGRGNFPPRFSGLQFPNYSSELNVNALELDDSALYLCASSSEGVKEKLFFGSGTQLSVL.

The chain carries TRBV6-6 and TRBJ2-1; the TCRdb call, TRBD1, lacks DNA for checking. The CDR3 is made up of 12 amino acids. Germline CDR1 reads MNHNY; CDR2 reads SVGAGI (reference sequence). CDR3 in amino acids: CASSYPREEQFF.

The rearrangement joins TRBV18 to TRBJ2-5; the D call from TCRdb, TRBD1, cannot be confirmed without DNA. This CDR3 is built from 15 residues. Germline-derived CDR1 and CDR2 are KGHSH and LQKENI. The CDR3 sequence is CASSSLPQRQETQYF.

The chain links TRBV20-1 to TRBJ2-3. The CDR3 is 14 amino acids. CDR1 is DFQATT, CDR2 SNEGSKA, per germline (reference sequence). The CDR3 sequence: CSARFPGYTDTQYF.

The chain carries TRBV6-6 and TRBJ1-1. CDR3 length: 12 amino acids. Per germline, CDR1 MNHNY and CDR2 SVGAGI (reference sequence). CDR3 in amino acids: CASSLGFTEAFF.

The chain links TRBV15 to TRBJ1-5. CDR1 is LNHNV and CDR2 is YYDKDF in the germline V gene (reference sequence). The CDR3 consists of 16 residues. The CDR3 loop is CATSRVGFDSNQPQHF.

The V gene is TRBV6-2 or TRBV6-3, the J gene TRBJ2-3; TCRdb gives TRBD2 as the D gene, but with no DNA this cannot be confirmed. The germline gives CDR1 MNHEY, CDR2 SVGEGT. The CDR3 totals 16 residues. The CDR3 here is CASNRLSGGAEDTQYF.

The rearrangement joins TRBV6-5 to TRBJ2-7; checking the TCRdb D call of TRBD1 is not possible without DNA. CDR1 and CDR2 (germline): MNHEY, SVGAGI. This CDR3 spans 14 amino acids. The CDR3 here is CASSYIPGQYEQYF.

CDR3 in amino acids: CSGGGSEKLFF. The rearrangement joins TRBV29-1 to TRBJ1-4; the D call of TRBD1 rests on TCRdb alone, since no DNA is present to check it. The CDR3 length is 11 residues. CDR1 is SQVTM, CDR2 ANQGSEA, per germline.

The V call is TRBV2, the J call TRBJ1-6. CDR1 SNHLY and CDR2 FYNNEI come from the germline V gene. This CDR3 spans 13 amino acids. The CDR3 here is CASGEVLNSPLHF.

The rearrangement uses TRBV7-9 and TRBJ1-3; TCRdb's D call of TRBD1 is untestable without DNA. The CDR3 runs to 15 residues. Germline assignment: CDR1 SEHNR and CDR2 FQNEAQ (reference sequence). This chain's CDR3 is CASSQTEDPRNTIYF.

The genes are TRBV7-6 and TRBJ1-2. This CDR3 has 11 residues. Germline values: CDR1 SGHVS, CDR2 FNYEAQ. This CDR3 is CASSSEGGYTF.

V gene TRBV12-5 combines with J gene TRBJ2-1; TCRdb selects TRBD2, and the lack of DNA leaves this call unchecked. There are 19 residues in the CDR3. Per germline, CDR1 LGHNT and CDR2 FRNRAP. CDR3 in amino acids: CASGLVTAISSGGASEQFF.

The chain employs TRBV18 and TRBJ1-5; the D gene TCRdb calls, TRBD1, cannot be checked with no DNA. The V gene's germline CDR1 is KGHSH and CDR2 LQKENI. CDR3 length equals 15 residues. This CDR3 is CASSRTGGGGQPQHF. The variable domain in full, with the rest retrieved from reference TRBV18 and TRBJ1-5, is NAGVMQNPRHLVRRRGQEARLRCSPMKGHSHVYWYRQLPEEGLKFMVYLQKENIIDESGMPKERFSAEFPKEGPSILRIQQVVRGDSAAYFCASSRTGGGGQPQHFGDGTRLSIL.